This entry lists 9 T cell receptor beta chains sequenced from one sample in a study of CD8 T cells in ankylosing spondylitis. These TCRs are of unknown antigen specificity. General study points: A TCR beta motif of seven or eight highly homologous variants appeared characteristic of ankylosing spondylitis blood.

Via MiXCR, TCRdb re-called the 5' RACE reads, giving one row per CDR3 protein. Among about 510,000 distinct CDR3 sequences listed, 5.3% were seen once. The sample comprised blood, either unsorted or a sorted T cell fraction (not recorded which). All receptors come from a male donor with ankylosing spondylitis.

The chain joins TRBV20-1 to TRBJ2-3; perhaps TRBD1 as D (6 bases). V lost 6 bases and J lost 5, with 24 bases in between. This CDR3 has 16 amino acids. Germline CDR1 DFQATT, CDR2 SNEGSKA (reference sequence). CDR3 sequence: CSAQGGAAVALDTQYF. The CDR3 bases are TGCAGTGCCCAAGGGGGAGCGGCTGTAGCGTTAGATACGCAGTATTTT.

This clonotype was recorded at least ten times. CDR3 nucleotide sequence: TGTGCCACCAGCAGCGGGGACTCGGACCACGAGCAGTACTTC. Amino acids: CATSSGDSDHEQYF. The rearrangement uses TRBV15 and TRBJ2-7, with a possible D match to TRBD2 (6 bases). CDR1 and CDR2 from the germline V gene are LNHNV and YYDKDF (reference sequence). V was shortened by 3 bases and J by 5 bases, with 14 bases between the two germline ends. There are 14 residues in the CDR3.

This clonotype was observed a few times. CDR3 loop: CASNRPNEQFF. The CDR3 DNA follows: TGTGCCAGCAACAGGCCCAATGAGCAGTTCTTC. The chain recombines TRBV6-1 with TRBJ2-1; D is perhaps TRBD1 (5 bases). Trimming took 7 bases from V and 6 from J, leaving 7 bases between them. CDR3 length: 11 amino acids. Germline-derived CDR1 and CDR2 are MNHNS and SASEGT.

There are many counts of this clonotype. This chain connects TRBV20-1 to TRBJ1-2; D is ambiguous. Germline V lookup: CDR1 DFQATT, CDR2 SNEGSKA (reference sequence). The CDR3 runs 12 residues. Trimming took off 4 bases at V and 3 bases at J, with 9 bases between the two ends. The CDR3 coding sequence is TGCAGTGCTACCGGAAGGGACTATGGCTACACCTTC. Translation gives CSATGRDYGYTF.

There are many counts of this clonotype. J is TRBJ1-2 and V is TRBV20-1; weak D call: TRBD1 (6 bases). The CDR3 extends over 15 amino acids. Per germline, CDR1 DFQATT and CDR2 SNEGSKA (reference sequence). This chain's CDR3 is CRGGALDSYYGGYTF. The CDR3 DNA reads TGCAGAGGAGGTGCTCTGGACAGTTACTATGGTGGCTACACCTTC.

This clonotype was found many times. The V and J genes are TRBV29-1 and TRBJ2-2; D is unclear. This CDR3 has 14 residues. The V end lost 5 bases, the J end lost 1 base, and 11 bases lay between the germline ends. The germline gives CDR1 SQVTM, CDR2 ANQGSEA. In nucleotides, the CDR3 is TGCAGCGTTACCAAGGAGTTGAACACCGGGGAGCTGTTTTTT. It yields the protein CSVTKELNTGELFF.

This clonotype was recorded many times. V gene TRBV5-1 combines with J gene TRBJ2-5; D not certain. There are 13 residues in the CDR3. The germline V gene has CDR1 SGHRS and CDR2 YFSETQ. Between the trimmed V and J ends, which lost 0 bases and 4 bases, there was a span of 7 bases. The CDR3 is CASSLDSRETQYF. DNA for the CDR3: TGCGCCAGCAGCTTGGATTCCAGAGAGACCCAGTACTTC.

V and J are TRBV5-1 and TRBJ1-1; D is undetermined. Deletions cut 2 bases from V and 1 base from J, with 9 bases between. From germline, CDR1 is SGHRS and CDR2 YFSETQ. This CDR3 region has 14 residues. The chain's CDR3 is CASSLYLGNTEAFF. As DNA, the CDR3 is TGCGCCAGCAGCTTATATCTAGGGAACACTGAAGCTTTCTTT.

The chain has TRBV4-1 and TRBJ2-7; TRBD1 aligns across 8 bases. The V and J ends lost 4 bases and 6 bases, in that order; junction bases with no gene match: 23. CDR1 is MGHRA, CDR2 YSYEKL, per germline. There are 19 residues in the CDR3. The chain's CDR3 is CASSPRIMTGVGTLTEQYF. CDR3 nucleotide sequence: TGCGCCAGCAGCCCCCGAATCATGACAGGGGTTGGGACCCTGACCGAGCAGTACTTC.